What follows are 28 T cell receptor beta chains derived from one specimen sequenced in a study of blood T cells in healthy people across ages. PCR was performed a second time for about 7 to 11 cycles using a sample-barcoded 5' primer and a J-beta primer mix. TCRdb processed the 5' RACE reads anew with MiXCR; each CDR3 protein has one entry. The data contain some 1.4 million distinct CDR3 sequences, 40% to 50% of them singletons. The sequenced material came from blood. These TCRs come from a woman between 18 and 29 years old in good health.

The V and J genes are TRBV29-1 and TRBJ2-1; D unresolved. V was pared by 8 bases and J by 2 bases, with 13 bases between. The CDR3 is 13 amino acids. The germline CDR1 and CDR2 sequences are SQVTM and ANQGSEA. In nucleotides, the CDR3 is TGCAGCATCAAGTTCCCGGCCTACAATGAGCAGTTCTTC. Translated, it gives CSIKFPAYNEQFF.

The chain is built from TRBV6-2 or TRBV6-3 and TRBJ2-3, with D perhaps being TRBD1 or TRBD2 (5 bases each). Germline CDR1 and CDR2: MNHEY and SVGEGT. CDR3 size: 16 residues. The V end was cut by 4 bases, the J end by 2 bases, with 16 bases between. CDR3 loop: CASSFRRDLPTDTQYF. CDR3 DNA: TGTGCCAGCAGTTTCCGCCGGGACCTTCCCACAGATACGCAGTATTTT.

A few counts support this clonotype. V usage is TRBV12-3 or TRBV12-4 and J usage is TRBJ2-5; 9 nucleotides line up with TRBD2. The CDR3 length is 15 residues. V lost 5 bases, J lost 11 bases, and 15 bases stayed unmatched. This CDR3 is CASSPPGLALDEQYF. CDR3 nucleotide sequence: TGTGCCAGCAGTCCCCCGGGACTAGCCCTTGATGAGCAGTACTTC.

This clonotype occurred a few times. The chain carries TRBV9 and TRBJ2-7; TRBD2 is a possible D gene (6 bases). CDR1 SGDLS and CDR2 YYNGEE come from the germline V gene. Trimming stripped 1 base from V and 0 bases from J, with 11 bases between. CDR3 length: 15 amino acids. Here the CDR3 DNA reads TGTGCCAGCAGCGTATCAGCGGGCCTCTCCTACGAGCAGTACTTC. Amino acid sequence: CASSVSAGLSYEQYF.

V gene TRBV11-2 combines with J gene TRBJ2-7; D tentatively fits TRBD1 or TRBD2 (6 bases each). Looked up from germline, CDR1 is SGHAT and CDR2 is FQNNGV. The CDR3 covers 13 residues. The V gene lost 1 base and the J gene lost 6 bases, with 10 bases spanning the gap. CDR3 coding DNA: TGTGCCAGCAGCTTAGGGGGGGCGGTCGAGCAGTACTTC. It codes for CASSLGGAVEQYF.

The chain joins TRBV19 to TRBJ2-7; D not resolved. The germline V gene encodes CDR1 LNHDA and CDR2 SQIVND (reference sequence). Trimming removed 5 bases from V and 5 bases from J, with 13 bases in between. The CDR3 contains 13 residues. Here the CDR3 reads CASSSAGIHEQYF. The CDR3 DNA sequence: TGTGCCAGTAGTTCCGCAGGAATACACGAGCAGTACTTC.

This chain joins TRBV20-1 and TRBJ1-4; 8 positions agree with TRBD1. Trimming cost V 2 bases and J 8 bases; bases outside gene matches: 19. Germline CDR1 is DFQATT and CDR2 is SNEGSKA (reference sequence). This CDR3 is 18 amino acids long. The CDR3, as DNA: TGCAGTGCTAGATTGTTGAACCCGACAGGGGCCCGCGGGGAAAAACTGTTTTTT. Translating it yields CSARLLNPTGARGEKLFF.

The V call is TRBV5-1, the J call TRBJ2-3; 9 positions match TRBD2. The CDR3 extends over 18 amino acids. The trim removed 1 base at V and 7 bases at J, leaving 16 bases unmatched. The V gene's germline CDR1 is SGHRS and CDR2 YFSETQ. CDR3 region: CASSLRAGTSTKIYTQYF. The DNA for the CDR3 is TGCGCCAGCAGCTTGAGGGCGGGGACTAGCACAAAAATTTATACGCAGTATTTT.

The genes are TRBV20-1 and TRBJ2-5; TRBD2 aligns across 8 bases. Germline-derived CDR1 and CDR2 are DFQATT and SNEGSKA (reference sequence). CDR3 size: 15 residues. With V trimmed by 5 bases and J by 1 base, 9 bases remained unmatched. As DNA, the CDR3 is TGCAGTGCTGAACACGGACGGGGGGGCCAAGAGACCCAGTACTTC. Translating it yields CSAEHGRGGQETQYF.

This rearrangement joins TRBV4-1 to TRBJ2-1, with unresolved D. Trimming pared 2 bases from V and 6 bases from J, leaving 17 bases between. Germline CDR1 MGHRA, CDR2 YSYEKL. The CDR3 spans 16 residues. CDR3 DNA sequence: TGCGCCAGCAGCCAACGAGGCAGGACCCTTTTCAATGAGCAGTTCTTC. It specifies CASSQRGRTLFNEQFF.

The chain carries TRBV10-3 and TRBJ2-3, with D perhaps given as TRBD1 or TRBD2 (5 bases each). Trimming removed 9 bases from V and 4 bases from J, with 14 bases in between. The CDR3 contains 13 residues. Germline-derived CDR1 and CDR2 are ENHRY and SYGVKD. The CDR3 spells CAIFDLGADTQYF. CDR3 coding DNA: TGTGCCATTTTCGACTTGGGGGCAGATACGCAGTATTTT.

This chain joins TRBV5-1 and TRBJ1-6, with D possibly TRBD1 on 6 matching bases. The germline V gene has CDR1 SGHRS and CDR2 YFSETQ. The length of the CDR3 is 14 residues. Between the trimmed V and J ends, which lost 4 bases and 15 bases, there was a span of 20 bases. Written as DNA, the CDR3 is TGCGCCAGCAGCCAGGGGACAAACAAGGGAGACCTCCACTTT. Its translation is CASSQGTNKGDLHF.

This clonotype was seen a handful of times. CDR3 bases: TGCGCCAGCAGCCAAGAGGGGACAGCAGCCTACGAGCAGTACTTC. Translation gives CASSQEGTAAYEQYF. V and J are TRBV4-1 and TRBJ2-7; 7 bases are shared with TRBD1. The CDR3 is 15 amino acids. Germline assignment: CDR1 MGHRA and CDR2 YSYEKL. The V and J ends lost 0 bases and 2 bases, in that order; junction bases with no gene match: 4.

This clonotype was counted between two and nine times. The chain carries TRBV5-1 and TRBJ2-5; possibly TRBD1 for D (6 bases). Trimming shortened V by 6 bases and J by 4 bases, and 16 bases separated the two germline ends. Germline CDR1 SGHRS, CDR2 YFSETQ. This CDR3 has 14 amino acids. The CDR3 region is CASMDGQPPETQYF. CDR3 bases: TGCGCCAGCATGGATGGACAGCCCCCAGAGACCCAGTACTTC.

The chain is built from TRBV10-3 and TRBJ2-5; 7 bases agree with TRBD2. The CDR3 has 16 residues. Germline assignment: CDR1 ENHRY and CDR2 SYGVKD. V was clipped by 4 bases and J by 11 bases; unmatched bases: 19. CDR3 sequence: CAISGKGRERDNEQYF. The CDR3 DNA sequence: TGTGCCATCAGTGGGAAAGGGCGGGAGCGCGACAATGAGCAGTACTTC.

CDR3 in DNA: TGTGCCAGCAGCCTCCTCGGACTGGATTCTATGGGCTACACCTTC. It is translated as CASSLLGLDSMGYTF. This chain joins TRBV7-2 and TRBJ1-2, with D unresolved. The CDR3 consists of 15 residues. V lost 5 bases and J 8 bases, leaving 21 bases between the germline ends. CDR1 is SGHTA and CDR2 is FQGNSA in the germline V gene.

This clonotype was observed a handful of times. This chain uses TRBV10-3 with TRBJ2-3; 8 bases map to TRBD1. J was trimmed by 2 bases and V by 4 bases; bases with no gene match: 11. The CDR3 loop spans 17 amino acids. CDR1 is ENHRY and CDR2 is SYGVKD in the germline V gene. CDR3 nucleotide sequence: TGTGCCATCAGTGGCCCCCCGGACAGGGCGATCACAGATACGCAGTATTTT. Amino acids: CAISGPPDRAITDTQYF.

This clonotype was counted only a few times. The gene calls are TRBV3-1 and TRBJ2-7; 7 bases are shared with TRBD2. V dropped 4 bases and J dropped 7; count of bases not matched to a gene: 10. The CDR3 length is 14 residues. In germline, CDR1 is LGHDT, CDR2 YNNKEL (reference sequence). DNA of the CDR3: TGTGCCAGCAGCCGAGCGGGACCGGACCGGGAGCAGTACTTC. Encoded protein: CASSRAGPDREQYF.

The chain carries TRBV9 and TRBJ2-7; 7 bases are shared with TRBD1. CDR1 SGDLS and CDR2 YYNGEE come from the germline V gene. Losses at the gene ends were 0 bases for V and 2 bases for J; bases not matched to a gene: 2. This CDR3 is built from 14 residues. CDR3 loop: CASSVDQGAYEQYF. Here the CDR3 DNA reads TGTGCCAGCAGCGTAGACCAGGGGGCCTACGAGCAGTACTTC.

This clonotype was counted only a few times. V usage is TRBV7-2 and J usage is TRBJ2-6; D is possibly TRBD1 (7 bases). This CDR3 region has 18 residues. Trimming pared 1 base from V and 4 bases from J, leaving 17 bases between. Germline V gene lookup returns CDR1 SGHTA and CDR2 FQGNSA. CDR3 in amino acids: CASSLGGGGASGANVLTF. The CDR3, as DNA: TGTGCCAGCAGCTTAGGAGGAGGGGGCGCGTCAGGGGCCAACGTCCTGACTTTC. The complete variable domain, with remaining parts taken from reference TRBV7-2 and TRBJ2-6, reads GAGVSQSPSNKVTEKGKDVELRCDPISGHTALYWYRQSLGQGLEFLIYFQGNSAPDKSGLPSDRFSAERTGGSVSTLTIQRTQQEDSAVYLCASSLGGGGASGANVLTFGAGSRLTVL.

V and J are TRBV6-1 and TRBJ2-2; D unclear. V gave up 3 bases and J gave up 6 bases, with 5 bases separating them. This CDR3 is 12 amino acids long. The V gene's germline CDR1 is MNHNS and CDR2 SASEGT. The DNA of the CDR3 is TGTGCCAGCAGTGATAGCCCCGGGGAGCTGTTTTTT. Translated, it gives CASSDSPGELFF.

V and J are TRBV9 and TRBJ2-5; D unclear. Germline CDR1 and CDR2: SGDLS and YYNGEE. The CDR3 has 13 residues. Trimming took 0 bases from V and 1 from J, leaving 4 bases between them. The chain's CDR3 is CASSVASQETQYF. As DNA, the CDR3 is TGTGCCAGCAGCGTAGCTTCCCAAGAGACCCAGTACTTC.

The V gene is TRBV4-1, the J gene TRBJ2-7; D may be TRBD1 or TRBD2 (5 bases each). From germline, CDR1 is MGHRA and CDR2 YSYEKL. The CDR3 loop spans 18 amino acids. Trimming took off 1 base at V and 0 bases at J, with 19 bases between the two ends. CDR3 coding DNA: TGCGCCAGCAGCCAAGGGTTTGGGGGTGGGAGTGTCTCCTACGAGCAGTACTTC. Translation: CASSQGFGGGSVSYEQYF.

This chain joins TRBV3-1 and TRBJ2-2, with D possibly being TRBD2 (6 bases). This CDR3 contains 19 residues. Trimming stripped 1 base from V and 4 bases from J, with 22 bases between. Germline CDR1 LGHDT, CDR2 YNNKEL (reference sequence). The CDR3 sequence is CASSQVWRRGARGTGELFF. CDR3 in DNA: TGTGCCAGCAGCCAAGTATGGCGGCGCGGGGCCCGAGGCACCGGGGAGCTGTTTTTT.

The J gene is TRBJ2-5, the V gene TRBV29-1; 9 nucleotides line up with TRBD1. The CDR3 has 12 amino acids. The V and J ends lost 8 bases and 5 bases, in that order; junction bases with no gene match: 6. Germline CDR1 and CDR2: SQVTM and ANQGSEA. The CDR3 loop reads CSFNRGLETQYF. CDR3 DNA: TGCAGCTTTAACAGGGGGCTGGAGACCCAGTACTTC.

Many counts were recorded for this clonotype. The V gene is TRBV29-1, the J gene TRBJ2-7; D not certain. The CDR3 sequence is 10 residues long. The germline V gene has CDR1 SQVTM and CDR2 ANQGSEA. The V and J ends lost 8 bases and 3 bases respectively, with 8 bases between them. The chain's CDR3 is CSQTIYEQYF. The CDR3 DNA is TGCAGCCAGACGATCTACGAGCAGTACTTC.

The chain carries TRBV14 and TRBJ2-1, with a possible D match to TRBD1 (6 bases). Trimming took off 4 bases at V and 4 bases at J, with 20 bases between the two ends. The germline gives CDR1 SGHDN, CDR2 FVKESK. This CDR3 comprises 17 residues. The CDR3 sequence: CASSPGVLSLAYNEQFF. CDR3 coding DNA: TGTGCCAGCAGCCCAGGGGTATTGAGCCTAGCATACAATGAGCAGTTCTTC. The full variable domain, rest sourced from reference TRBV14 and TRBJ2-1, is EAGVTQFPSHSVIEKGQTVTLRCDPISGHDNLYWYRRVMGKEIKFLLHFVKESKQDESGMPNNRFLAERTGGTYSTLKVQPAELEDSGVYFCASSPGVLSLAYNEQFFGPGTRLTVL.

The CDR3 nucleotides are TGTGCCAGCAGCGTAGGGGGGACTAGCGGTTCAGATACGCAGTATTTT. Residues: CASSVGGTSGSDTQYF. The V gene is TRBV9, the J gene TRBJ2-3; 11 bases are shared with TRBD2. Trimming cost V 0 bases and J 4 bases; bases outside gene matches: 4. CDR1 and CDR2 (germline): SGDLS, YYNGEE. The CDR3 runs 16 residues.